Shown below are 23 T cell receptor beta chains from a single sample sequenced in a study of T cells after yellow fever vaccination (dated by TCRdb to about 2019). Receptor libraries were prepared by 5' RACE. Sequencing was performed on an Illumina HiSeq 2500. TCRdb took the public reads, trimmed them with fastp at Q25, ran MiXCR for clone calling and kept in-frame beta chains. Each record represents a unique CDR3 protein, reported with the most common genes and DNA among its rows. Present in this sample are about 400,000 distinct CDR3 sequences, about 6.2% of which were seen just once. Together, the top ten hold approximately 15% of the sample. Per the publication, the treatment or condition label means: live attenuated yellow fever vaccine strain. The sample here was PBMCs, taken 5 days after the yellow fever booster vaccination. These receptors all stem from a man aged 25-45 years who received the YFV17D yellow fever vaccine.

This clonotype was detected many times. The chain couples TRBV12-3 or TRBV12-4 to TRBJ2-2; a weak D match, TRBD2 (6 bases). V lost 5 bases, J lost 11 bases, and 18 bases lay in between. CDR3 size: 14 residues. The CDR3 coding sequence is TGTGCCAGCAGTCCCGGGACTGGGTATTTTGAGCTGTTTTTT. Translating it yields CASSPGTGYFELFF.

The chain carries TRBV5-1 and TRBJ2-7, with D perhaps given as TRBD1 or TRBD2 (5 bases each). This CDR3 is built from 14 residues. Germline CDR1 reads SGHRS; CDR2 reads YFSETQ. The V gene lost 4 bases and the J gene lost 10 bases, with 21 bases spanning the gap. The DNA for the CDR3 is TGCGCCAGCAGCGAGCCGGGACGGTCCACAACACAGTACTTC. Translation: CASSEPGRSTTQYF.

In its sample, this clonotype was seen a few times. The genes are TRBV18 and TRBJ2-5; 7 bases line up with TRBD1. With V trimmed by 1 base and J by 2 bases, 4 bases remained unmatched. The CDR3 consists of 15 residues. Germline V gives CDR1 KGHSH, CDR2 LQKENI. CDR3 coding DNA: TGTGCCAGCTCACCACGTGGGACAGATCAAGAGACCCAGTACTTC. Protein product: CASSPRGTDQETQYF.

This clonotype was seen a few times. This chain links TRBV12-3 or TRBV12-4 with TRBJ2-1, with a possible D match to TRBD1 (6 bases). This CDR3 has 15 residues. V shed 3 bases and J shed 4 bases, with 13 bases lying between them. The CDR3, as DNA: TGTGCCAGCAGTTTGGGGGCAGGACAGTACAATGAGCAGTTCTTC. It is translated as CASSLGAGQYNEQFF.

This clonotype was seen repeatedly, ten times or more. DNA of the CDR3: TGTGCCAGTCCCAGGGGCGGGAACACCGGGGAGCTGTTTTTT. It encodes CASPRGGNTGELFF. V is TRBV19 and J is TRBJ2-2; D may be TRBD1 (6 bases). Looked up from germline, CDR1 is LNHDA and CDR2 is SQIVND (reference sequence). Trimming removed 8 bases at V and 1 base at J, with 11 bases between. CDR3 size: 14 residues.

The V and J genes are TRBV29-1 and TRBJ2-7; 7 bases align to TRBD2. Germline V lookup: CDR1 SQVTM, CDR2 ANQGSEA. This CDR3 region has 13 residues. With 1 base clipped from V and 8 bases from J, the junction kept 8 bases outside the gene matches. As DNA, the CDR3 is TGCAGCGTTGAAGCAGGGACTACGGTTCAGCAGTACTTC. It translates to CSVEAGTTVQQYF.

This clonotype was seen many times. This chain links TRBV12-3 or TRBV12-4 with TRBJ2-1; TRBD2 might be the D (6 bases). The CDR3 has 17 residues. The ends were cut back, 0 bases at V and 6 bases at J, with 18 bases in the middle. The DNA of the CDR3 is TGTGCCAGCAGTTTAGCGTTCGGGTGGGAGGAGGGCAATGAGCAGTTCTTC. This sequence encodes CASSLAFGWEEGNEQFF.

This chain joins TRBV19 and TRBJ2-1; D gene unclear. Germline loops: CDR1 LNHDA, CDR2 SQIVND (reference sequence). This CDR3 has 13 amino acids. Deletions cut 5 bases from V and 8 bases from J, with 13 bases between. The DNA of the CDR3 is TGTGCCAGTAGTCTCGGCGGCCCCCATGAGCAGTTCTTC. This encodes CASSLGGPHEQFF.

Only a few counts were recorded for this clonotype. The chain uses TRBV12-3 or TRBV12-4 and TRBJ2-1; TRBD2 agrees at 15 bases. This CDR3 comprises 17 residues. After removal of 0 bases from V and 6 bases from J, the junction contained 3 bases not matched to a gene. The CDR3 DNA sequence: TGTGCCAGCAGTTTAGCGGGGACTAGCGGGAGGTTCAATGAGCAGTTCTTC. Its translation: CASSLAGTSGRFNEQFF.

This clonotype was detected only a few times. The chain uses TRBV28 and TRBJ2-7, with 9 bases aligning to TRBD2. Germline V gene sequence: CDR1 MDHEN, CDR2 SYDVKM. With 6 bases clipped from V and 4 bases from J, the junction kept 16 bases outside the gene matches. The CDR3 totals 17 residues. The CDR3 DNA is TGTGCCAGCAGCCCCACCCGACTAGCGGCGCGGGGGTACGAGCAGTACTTC. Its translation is CASSPTRLAARGYEQYF.

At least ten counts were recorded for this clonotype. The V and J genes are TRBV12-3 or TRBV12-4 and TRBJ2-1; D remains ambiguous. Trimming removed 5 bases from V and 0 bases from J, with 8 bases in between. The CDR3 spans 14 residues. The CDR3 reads CASSIQSSYNEQFF. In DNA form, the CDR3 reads TGTGCCAGCAGTATTCAAAGCTCCTACAATGAGCAGTTCTTC.

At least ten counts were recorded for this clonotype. CDR3 bases: TGTGCCAGCAGCTTAGCGCCGAGCTCCTACGAGCAGTACTTC. This codes for CASSLAPSSYEQYF. The chain combines TRBV7-2 with TRBJ2-7; the D is unclear. V lost 0 bases, J lost 0 bases, and 6 bases lay in between. This CDR3 is built from 14 residues. The germline CDR1 and CDR2 sequences are SGHTA and FQGNSA.

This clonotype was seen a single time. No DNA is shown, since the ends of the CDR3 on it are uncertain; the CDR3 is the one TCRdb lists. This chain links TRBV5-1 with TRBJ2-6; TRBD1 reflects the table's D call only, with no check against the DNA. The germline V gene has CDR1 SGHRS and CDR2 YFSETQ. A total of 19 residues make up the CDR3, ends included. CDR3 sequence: CASAPAWGRGISGANVQTF.

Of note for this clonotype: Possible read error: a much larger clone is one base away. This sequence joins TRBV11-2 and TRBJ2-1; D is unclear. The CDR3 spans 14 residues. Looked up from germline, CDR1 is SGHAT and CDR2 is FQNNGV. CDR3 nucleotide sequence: TGTGCCAGCAGCTTAGATGTACTCTACAATGAGCCGTTCTTC. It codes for CASSLDVLYNEPFF.

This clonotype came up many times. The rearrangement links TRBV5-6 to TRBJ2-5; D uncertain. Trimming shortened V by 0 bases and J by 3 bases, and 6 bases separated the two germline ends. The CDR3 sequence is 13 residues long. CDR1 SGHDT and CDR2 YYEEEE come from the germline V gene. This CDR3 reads CASSLGAEETQYF. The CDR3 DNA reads TGTGCCAGCAGCTTGGGGGCAGAAGAGACCCAGTACTTC.

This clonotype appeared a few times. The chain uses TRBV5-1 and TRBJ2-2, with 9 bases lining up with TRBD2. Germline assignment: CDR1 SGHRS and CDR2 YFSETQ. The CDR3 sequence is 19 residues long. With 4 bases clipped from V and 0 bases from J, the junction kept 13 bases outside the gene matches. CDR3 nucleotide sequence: TGCGCCAGCAGCCTCCCTGAGACTAGCGGTGACGCGAACACCGGGGAGCTGTTTTTT. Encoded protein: CASSLPETSGDANTGELFF.

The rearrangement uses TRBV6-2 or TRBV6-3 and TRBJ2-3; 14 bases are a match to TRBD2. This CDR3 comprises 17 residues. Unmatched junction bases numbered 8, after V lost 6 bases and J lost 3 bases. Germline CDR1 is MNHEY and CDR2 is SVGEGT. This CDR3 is CASRPFGTSGSTDTQYF. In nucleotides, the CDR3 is TGTGCCAGCAGACCCTTCGGGACTAGCGGGAGTACAGATACGCAGTATTTT.

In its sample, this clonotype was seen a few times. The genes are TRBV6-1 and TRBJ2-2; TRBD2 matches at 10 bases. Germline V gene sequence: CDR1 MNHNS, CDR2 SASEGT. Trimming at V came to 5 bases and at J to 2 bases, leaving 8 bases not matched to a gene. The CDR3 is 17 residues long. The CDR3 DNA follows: TGTGCCAGCAGTCTGATTCGGACTAGCGGTAACACCGGGGAGCTGTTTTTT. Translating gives CASSLIRTSGNTGELFF.

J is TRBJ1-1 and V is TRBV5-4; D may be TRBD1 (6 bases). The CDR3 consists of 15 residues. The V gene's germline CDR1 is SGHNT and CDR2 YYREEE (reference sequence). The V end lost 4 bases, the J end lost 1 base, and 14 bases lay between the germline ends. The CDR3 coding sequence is TGTGCCAGCAGCGCCGGACAGACCGGGAACACTGAAGCTTTCTTT. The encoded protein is CASSAGQTGNTEAFF.

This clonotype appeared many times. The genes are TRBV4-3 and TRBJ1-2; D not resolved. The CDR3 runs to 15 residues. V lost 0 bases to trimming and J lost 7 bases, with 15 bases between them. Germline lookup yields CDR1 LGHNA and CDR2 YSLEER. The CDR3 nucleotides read TGCGCCAGCAGCCAAGAATCGCCCGGTGCCGCTGGCTACACCTTC. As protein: CASSQESPGAAGYTF.

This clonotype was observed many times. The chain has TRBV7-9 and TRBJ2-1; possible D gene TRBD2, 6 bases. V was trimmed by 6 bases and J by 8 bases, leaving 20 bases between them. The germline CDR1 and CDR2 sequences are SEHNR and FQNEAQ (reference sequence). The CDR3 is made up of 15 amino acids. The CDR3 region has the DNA TGTGCCAGCAGAAGGTGGGCGGGAAACGGGCATGAGCAGTTCTTC. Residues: CASRRWAGNGHEQFF.

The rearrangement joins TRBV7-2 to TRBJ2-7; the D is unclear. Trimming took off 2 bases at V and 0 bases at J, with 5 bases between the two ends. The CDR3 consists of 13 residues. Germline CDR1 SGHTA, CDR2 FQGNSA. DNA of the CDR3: TGTGCCAGCAGCTTACCAGTCTCCTACGAGCAGTACTTC. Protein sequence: CASSLPVSYEQYF. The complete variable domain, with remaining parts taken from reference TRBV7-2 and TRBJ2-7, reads GAGVSQSPSNKVTEKGKDVELRCDPISGHTALYWYRQSLGQGLEFLIYFQGNSAPDKSGLPSDRFSAERTGGSVSTLTIQRTQQEDSAVYLCASSLPVSYEQYFGPGTRLTVT.

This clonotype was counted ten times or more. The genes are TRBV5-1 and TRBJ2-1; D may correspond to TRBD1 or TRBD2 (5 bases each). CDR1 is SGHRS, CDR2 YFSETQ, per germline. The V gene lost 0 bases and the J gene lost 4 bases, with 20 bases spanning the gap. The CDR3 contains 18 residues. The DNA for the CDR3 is TGCGCCAGCAGCTTGGCCATGGGGTTAGGGACGGATTACAATGAGCAGTTCTTC. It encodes CASSLAMGLGTDYNEQFF.